This T cell receptor beta chain was recovered during a study of blood T cell repertoires in COVID-19. About the research overall: The United States, Italy and Spain were the sources of the acute and convalescent COVID-19 samples. In each case, the material was cDNA or gDNA derived from T cells, B-cell-depleted T cells, or PBMCs.

Original processing methods: Amplification from reference gene primers served as the basis for estimated nucleated cell counts. Clones were read by immunoSEQ multiplex PCR, and TCRdb kept only the in-frame ones, dropping some. That table supplies the V and J calls and clone size; D and trimming were determined from the DNA. Of approximately 230,000 clones listed, almost 90% are singletons. This CDR3 comprises 15 residues. Looked up from germline, CDR1 is SQVTM and CDR2 is ANQGSEA. V lost 3 bases and J lost 3, with 14 bases in between. This chain connects TRBV29-1 to TRBJ1-4; TRBD1 might be the D (5 bases). The material sequenced was peripheral blood. This receptor was taken from a man older than 75 with acute or convalescent COVID-19. The chain's CDR3 is CSVESLGGANEKLFF. The CDR3 DNA is TGCAGCGTTGAGTCCCTTGGGGGGGCTAATGAAAAACTGTTTTTT. The full variable domain, rest sourced from reference TRBV29-1 and TRBJ1-4, is SAVISQKPSRDICQRGTSLTIQCQVDSQVTMMFWYRQQPGQSLTLIATANQGSEATYESGFVIDKFPISRPNLTFSTLTVSNMSPEDSSIYLCSVESLGGANEKLFFGSGTQLSVL.